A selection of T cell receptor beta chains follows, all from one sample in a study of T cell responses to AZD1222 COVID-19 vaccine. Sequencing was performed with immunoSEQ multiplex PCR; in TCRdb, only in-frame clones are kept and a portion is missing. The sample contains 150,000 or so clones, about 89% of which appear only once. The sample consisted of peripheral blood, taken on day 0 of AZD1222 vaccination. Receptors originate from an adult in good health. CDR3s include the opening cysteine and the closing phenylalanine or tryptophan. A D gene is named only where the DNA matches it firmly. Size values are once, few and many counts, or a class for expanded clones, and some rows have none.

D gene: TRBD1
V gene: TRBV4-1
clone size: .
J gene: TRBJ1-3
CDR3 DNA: TGCGCCAGCAGCCAGCCGACAGGGCCTACCTCTGGAAACACCATATATTTT
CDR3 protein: CASSQPTGPTSGNTIYF

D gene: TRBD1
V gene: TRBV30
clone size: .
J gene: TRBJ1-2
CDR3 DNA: TGTGCCTGGATCCTGGGACAGTTAAACTATGGCTACACCTTC
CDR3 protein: CAWILGQLNYGYTF

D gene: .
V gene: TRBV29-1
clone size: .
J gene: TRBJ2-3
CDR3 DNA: TGCAGCGCCGGGGGACAGACCGACACAGATACGCAGTATTTT
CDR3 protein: CSAGGQTDTDTQYF

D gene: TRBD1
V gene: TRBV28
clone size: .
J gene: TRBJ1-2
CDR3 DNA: TGTGCCAGCAGTCCCCGAGCAGGGGGAAAGGGCTACACCTTC
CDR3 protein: CASSPRAGGKGYTF

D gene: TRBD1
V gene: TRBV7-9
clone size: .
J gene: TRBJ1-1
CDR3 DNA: TGTGCCAGCAGCTTGGGACAGGGGGCGCCGGGCACTGAAGCTTTCTTT
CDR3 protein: CASSLGQGAPGTEAFF

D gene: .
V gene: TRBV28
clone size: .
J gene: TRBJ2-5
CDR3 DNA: TGTGCCAGCAGTTTATCCCGAAGGCAGAAAGAGACCCAGTACTTC
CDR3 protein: CASSLSRRQKETQYF

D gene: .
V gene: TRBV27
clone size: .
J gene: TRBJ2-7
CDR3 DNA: TGTGCCAGCAGTGGAAGCGGGTTTCCTAACTACGAGCAGTACTTC
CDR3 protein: CASSGSGFPNYEQYF

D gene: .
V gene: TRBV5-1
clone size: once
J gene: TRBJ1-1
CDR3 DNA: TGCGCCAGCAGCTCGGACAGATTAAAGAACACTGAAGCTTTCTTT
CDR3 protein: CASSSDRLKNTEAFF

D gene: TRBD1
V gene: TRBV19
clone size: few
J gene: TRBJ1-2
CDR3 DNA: TGTGCCAGTAGCCGAACTACAGGGGCGGCTAACTATGGCTACACCTTC
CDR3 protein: CASSRTTGAANYGYTF

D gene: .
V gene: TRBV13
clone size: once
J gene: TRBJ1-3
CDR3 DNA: TGTGCCAGCAGCTTAGTAGCCTCTGGAAACACCATATATTTT
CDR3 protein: CASSLVASGNTIYF

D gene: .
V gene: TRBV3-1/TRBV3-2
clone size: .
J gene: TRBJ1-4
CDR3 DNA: TGTGCCAGCAGCCCAAATGAAAAACTGTTTTTT
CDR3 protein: CASSPNEKLFF

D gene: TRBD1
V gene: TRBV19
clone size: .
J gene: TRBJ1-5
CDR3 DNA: TGTGCCAGTAGACCCGGGACAGGGGGCAACAATCAGCCCCAGCATTTT
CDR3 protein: CASRPGTGGNNQPQHF

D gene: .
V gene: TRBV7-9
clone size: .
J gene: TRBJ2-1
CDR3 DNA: TGTGCCAGCAGCTCCCCGGGAAGCTCCTACAATGAGCAGTTCTTC
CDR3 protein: CASSSPGSSYNEQFF

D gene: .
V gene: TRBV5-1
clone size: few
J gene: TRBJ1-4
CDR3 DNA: TGCGCCAGCAGCTTGCGGCAGGGGAAGGTAATTAATGAAAAACTGTTTTTT
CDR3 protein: CASSLRQGKVINEKLFF

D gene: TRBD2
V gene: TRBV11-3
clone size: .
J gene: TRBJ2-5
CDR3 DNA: TGTGCCAGCAGCCCTAGCGGGGCGGGAGAGACCCAGTACTTC
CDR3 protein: CASSPSGAGETQYF

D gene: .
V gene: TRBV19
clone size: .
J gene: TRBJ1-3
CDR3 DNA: TGTGCCAGATACACCGGGACGGCCTCTGGAAACACCATATATTTT
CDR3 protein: CARYTGTASGNTIYF

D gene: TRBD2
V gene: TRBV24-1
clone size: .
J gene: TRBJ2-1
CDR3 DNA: TGTGCCACCAGTGACCGCAGCGGGGACTCCTACAATGAGCAGTTCTTC
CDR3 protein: CATSDRSGDSYNEQFF

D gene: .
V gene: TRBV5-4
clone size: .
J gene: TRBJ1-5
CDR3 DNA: TGTGCCAGCAGCTTGGGAGGGATGGATAGCAATCAGCCCCAGCATTTT
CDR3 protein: CASSLGGMDSNQPQHF

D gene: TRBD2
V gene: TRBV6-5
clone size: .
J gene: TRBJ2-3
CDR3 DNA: TGTGCCAGCAGGGGCGGACTAGCGGGCACAGATACGCAGTATTTT
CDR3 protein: CASRGGLAGTDTQYF

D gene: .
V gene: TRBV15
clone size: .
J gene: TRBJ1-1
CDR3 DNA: TGTGCCACCAGCCTGGCCGGAATGAACACTGAAGCTTTCTTT
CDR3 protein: CATSLAGMNTEAFF

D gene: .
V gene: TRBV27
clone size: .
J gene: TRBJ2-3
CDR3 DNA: TGTGCCAGCAGTTTATCATGGAGCGGCACAGATACGCAGTATTTT
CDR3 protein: CASSLSWSGTDTQYF

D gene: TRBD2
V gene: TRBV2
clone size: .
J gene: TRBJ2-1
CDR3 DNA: TGTGCCAGTACCAAGTCGTTAGCGGGGGGGCCTGGTGAGCAGTTCTTC
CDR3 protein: CASTKSLAGGPGEQFF

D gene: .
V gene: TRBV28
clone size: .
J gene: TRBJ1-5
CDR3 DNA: TGTGCCAGTCAACAACAGGTCCGCAATCAGCCCCAGCATTTT
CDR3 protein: CASQQQVRNQPQHF

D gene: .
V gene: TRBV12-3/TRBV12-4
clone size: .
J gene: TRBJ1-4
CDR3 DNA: TGTGCCAGCAGTTCGGGCGGAATTGAAAAACTGTTTTTT
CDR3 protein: CASSSGGIEKLFF

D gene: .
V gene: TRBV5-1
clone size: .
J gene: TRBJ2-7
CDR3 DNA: TGCGCCAGCAGCTTGGCCAAACGTATCTACGAGCAGTACTTC
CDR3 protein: CASSLAKRIYEQYF

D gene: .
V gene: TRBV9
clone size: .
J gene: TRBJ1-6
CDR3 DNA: TGTGCCAGCAGCGTAGTTAATTCACCCCTCCACTTT
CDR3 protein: CASSVVNSPLHF

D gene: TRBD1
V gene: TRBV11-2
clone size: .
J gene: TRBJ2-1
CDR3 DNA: TGTGCCAGCAGCTTAGATTGGCCAGGGACAGGAGCCTACAATGAGCAGTTCTTC
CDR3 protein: CASSLDWPGTGAYNEQFF

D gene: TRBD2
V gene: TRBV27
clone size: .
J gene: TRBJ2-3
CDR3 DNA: TGTGCCAGCGCGCACGGGGGGAGGGGTTCGCAGTATTTT
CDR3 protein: CASAHGGRGSQYF

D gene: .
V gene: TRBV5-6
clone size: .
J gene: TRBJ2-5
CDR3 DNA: TGTGCCAGCAGCTCCATCCGGGACCGGCAAGAGACCCAGTACTTC
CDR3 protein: CASSSIRDRQETQYF

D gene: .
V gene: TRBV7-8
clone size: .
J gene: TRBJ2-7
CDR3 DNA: TGTGCCAGCAGCCCAGACTACGAGCAGTACTTC
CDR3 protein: CASSPDYEQYF

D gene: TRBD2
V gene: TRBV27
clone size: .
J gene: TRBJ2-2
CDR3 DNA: TGTGCCAGCAGTTTAGGGCCGCTGGGACTAGCGGGAGGATTAGCCGGGGAGCTGTTTTTT
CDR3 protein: CASSLGPLGLAGGLAGELFF

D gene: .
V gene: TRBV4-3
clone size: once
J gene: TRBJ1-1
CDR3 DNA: TGCGCCAGCAGCCAAGATCCGGGGGATACTGAAGCTTTCTTT
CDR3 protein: CASSQDPGDTEAFF

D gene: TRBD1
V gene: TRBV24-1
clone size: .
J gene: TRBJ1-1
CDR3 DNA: TGTGCCACCAGTCCGACAGGGAAGAACACTGAAGCTTTCTTT
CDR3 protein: CATSPTGKNTEAFF

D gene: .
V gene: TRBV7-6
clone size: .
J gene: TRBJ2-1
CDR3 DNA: TGTGCCAGCAGCCGGGACTCCGGGGCTTACAATGAGCAGTTCTTC
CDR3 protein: CASSRDSGAYNEQFF

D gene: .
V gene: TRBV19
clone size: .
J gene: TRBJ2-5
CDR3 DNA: TGTGCCAGTAGTATTGCCCACGGGGGAACCCAGTACTTC
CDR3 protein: CASSIAHGGTQYF

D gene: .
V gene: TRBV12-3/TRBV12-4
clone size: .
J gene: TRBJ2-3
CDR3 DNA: TGTGCCAGCAGTTTTTCAAGGGATACGCAGTATTTT
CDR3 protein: CASSFSRDTQYF

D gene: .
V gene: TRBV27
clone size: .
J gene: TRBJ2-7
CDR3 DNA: TGTGCCAGCAGCCCGCGGCCGGGGACCTACGAGCAGTACTTC
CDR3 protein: CASSPRPGTYEQYF

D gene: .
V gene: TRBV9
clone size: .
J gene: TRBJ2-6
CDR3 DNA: TGTGCCAGCAGCGTAGTTGGAAGGTCTGGGGCCAACGTCCTGACTTTC
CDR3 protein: CASSVVGRSGANVLTF

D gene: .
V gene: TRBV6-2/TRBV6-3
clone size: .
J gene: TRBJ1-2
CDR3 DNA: TGTGCCAGCAGCCCGTTGACAGACTATGGCTACACCTTC
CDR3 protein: CASSPLTDYGYTF

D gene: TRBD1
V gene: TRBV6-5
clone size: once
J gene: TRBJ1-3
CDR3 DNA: TGTGCCAGCAGGGTCGCAGGGGGACCCTCGTGGACCATATATTTT
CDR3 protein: CASRVAGGPSWTIYF

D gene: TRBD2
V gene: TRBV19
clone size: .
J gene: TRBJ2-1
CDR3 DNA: TGTGCCAGTAGTGTAGCGGGGGTCTCCTACAATGAGCAGTTCTTC
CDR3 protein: CASSVAGVSYNEQFF

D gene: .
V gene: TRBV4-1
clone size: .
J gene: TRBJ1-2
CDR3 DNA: TGCGCCAGCAGCCCTGGTTCGAGTGGCTACACCTTC
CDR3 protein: CASSPGSSGYTF

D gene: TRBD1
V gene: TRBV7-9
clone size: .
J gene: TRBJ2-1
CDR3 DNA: TGTGCCAGCAGCTTAGTTTTCCCCGGATCCGACAGGGAACATGAGCAGTTCTTC
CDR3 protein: CASSLVFPGSDREHEQFF

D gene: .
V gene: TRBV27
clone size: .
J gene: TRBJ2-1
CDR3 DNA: TGTGCCAGCAGTTTATACACCCGGGGTCGGGGGGAGCAGTTCTTC
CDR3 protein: CASSLYTRGRGEQFF

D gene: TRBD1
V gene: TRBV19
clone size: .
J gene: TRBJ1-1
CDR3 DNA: TGTGCCAGTAGTAATAGAGGGGGCTTGGGGACTGAAGCTTTCTTT
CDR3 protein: CASSNRGGLGTEAFF